This T cell receptor beta chain was sequenced during a study of cytomegalovirus exposure and HLA in healthy donors. The CDR3 covers 13 residues. Trimming pared 4 bases from V and 5 bases from J, leaving 12 bases between. CDR1 is SGDLS, CDR2 YYNGEE, per germline. This clone has just one count. PCR was performed using 60 Vbeta and 13 Jbeta primers. TCRdb's table, derived via immunoSEQ multiplex PCR, lists solely in-frame clones and lacks some. The sample has more than 150,000 clones, around 77% seen once; the top ten hold under 2%. The specimen sequenced was PBMCs. This sequence was found in a woman aged 30 to 39 in good health and CMV-seronegative. The chain recombines TRBV9 with TRBJ2-5; D is uncertain. This CDR3 is CASSPNRLETQYF. The CDR3 DNA follows: TGTGCCAGCAGCCCAAACCGACTGGAGACCCAGTACTTC.